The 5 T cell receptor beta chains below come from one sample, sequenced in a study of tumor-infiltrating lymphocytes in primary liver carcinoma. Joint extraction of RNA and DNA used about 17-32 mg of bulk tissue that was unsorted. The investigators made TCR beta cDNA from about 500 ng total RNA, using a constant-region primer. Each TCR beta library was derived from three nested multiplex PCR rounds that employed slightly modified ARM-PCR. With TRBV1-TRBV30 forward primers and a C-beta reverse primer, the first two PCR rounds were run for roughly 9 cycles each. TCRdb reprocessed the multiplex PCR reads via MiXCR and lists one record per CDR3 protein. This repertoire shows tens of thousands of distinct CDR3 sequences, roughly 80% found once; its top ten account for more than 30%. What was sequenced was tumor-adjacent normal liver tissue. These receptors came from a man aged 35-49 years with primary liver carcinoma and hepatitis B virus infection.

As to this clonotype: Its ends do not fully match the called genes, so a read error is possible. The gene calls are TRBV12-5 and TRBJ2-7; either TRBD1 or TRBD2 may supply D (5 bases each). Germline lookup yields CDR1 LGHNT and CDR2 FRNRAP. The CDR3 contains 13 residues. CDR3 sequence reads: CDSEGTGSYEQYF. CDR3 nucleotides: TGTGACAGTGAGGGGACCGGTTCCTACGAGCAATATTTC.

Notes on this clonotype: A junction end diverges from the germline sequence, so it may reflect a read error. CDR3 residues: CASGFWGLAGVPKQFF. The CDR3 nucleotides read TGTGCCAGCGGCTTCTGGGGGCTAGCGGGAGTTCCTAAGCAGTTCTTC. The rearrangement links TRBV7-9 to TRBJ2-1; 10 bases match TRBD2. Per the germline V gene, CDR1 is SEHNR and CDR2 is FQNEAQ (reference sequence). The CDR3 runs to 16 residues.

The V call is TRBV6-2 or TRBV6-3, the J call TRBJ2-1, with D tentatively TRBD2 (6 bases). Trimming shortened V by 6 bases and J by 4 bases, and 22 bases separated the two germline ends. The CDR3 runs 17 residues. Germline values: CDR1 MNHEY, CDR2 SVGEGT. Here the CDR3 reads CASRAGLTGEWYNEQFF. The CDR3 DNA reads TGTGCCAGCAGAGCAGGTCTCACGGGAGAATGGTACAATGAGCAGTTCTTC.

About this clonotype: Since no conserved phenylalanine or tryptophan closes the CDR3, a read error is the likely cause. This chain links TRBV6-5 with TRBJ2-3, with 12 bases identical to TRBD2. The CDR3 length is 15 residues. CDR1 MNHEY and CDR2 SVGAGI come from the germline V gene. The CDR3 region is CVSKSGLAGRDTQYS. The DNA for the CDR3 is TGTGTCAGCAAGTCAGGACTAGCGGGAAGAGATACGCAGTATTCT.

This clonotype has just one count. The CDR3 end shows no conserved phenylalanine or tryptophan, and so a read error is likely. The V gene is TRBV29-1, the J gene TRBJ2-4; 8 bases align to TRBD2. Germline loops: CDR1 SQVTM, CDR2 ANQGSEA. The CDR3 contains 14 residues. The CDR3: CSVGGRGAGNIQYL. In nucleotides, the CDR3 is TGCAGTGTTGGAGGGCGGGGGGCTGGAAACATTCAGTACCTC.